What follows is one T cell receptor beta chain and its context. The source of the sample is a study of metastatic and nonmetastatic thyroid tumors. As for the study in general: A comparison of repertoires was made across blood and tumor or nodule tissue from malignant and benign thyroid patients.

MiXCR re-clonotyped the PCR reads for TCRdb. The sample lists 5,500 to 7,500 clones; 30% to 45% were seen once. The germline V gene encodes CDR1 KGHDR and CDR2 SFDVKD. The CDR3 totals 15 residues. Trimming left V 2 bases short and J 7 bases short, with 16 bases between. Thyroid surgery took place with no prior treatment in any patient. This sequence joins TRBV24-1 and TRBJ1-2; weak D call: TRBD1 (6 bases). This clonotype was obtained from a female donor with papillary thyroid cancer or a benign thyroid nodule (not recorded which). Some clones in this sample may be carry-over from other donors' samples. Sequenced sample: adjacent normal tissue. DNA for the CDR3: TGTGCCACCAGTGATTCAATGGGCAGGGGAAGTGGCTACACCTTC. Amino acids: CATSDSMGRGSGYTF.